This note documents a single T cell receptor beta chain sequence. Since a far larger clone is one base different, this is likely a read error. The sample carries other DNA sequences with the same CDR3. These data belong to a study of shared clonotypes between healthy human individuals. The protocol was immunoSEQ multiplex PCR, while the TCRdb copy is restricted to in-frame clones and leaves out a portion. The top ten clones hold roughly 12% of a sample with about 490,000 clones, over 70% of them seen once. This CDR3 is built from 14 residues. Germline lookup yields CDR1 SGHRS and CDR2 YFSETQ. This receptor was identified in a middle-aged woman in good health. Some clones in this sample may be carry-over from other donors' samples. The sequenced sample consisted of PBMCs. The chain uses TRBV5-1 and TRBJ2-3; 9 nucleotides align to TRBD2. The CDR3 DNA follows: TGCGCAAGCAGCTTCCCAGCGGGAGGAGATACGCAGTATTTT. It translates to CASSFPAGGDTQYF.